A selection of T cell receptor beta chains follows, all from one sample in a study of human T cells and chemical hapten exposure. TCRdb reprocessed the 5' RACE reads via MiXCR and lists one record per CDR3 protein. The sample yields some 150,000 distinct CDR3 sequences, roughly 4% seen once. Receptors originate from a female donor in good health. Each CDR3 is given with its conserved first and last residue. A D gene is named only where the DNA matches it firmly. Clone size is given for some rows only: seen once, a few or many times, or a class if the clone is expanded.

D: TRBD2; V: TRBV10-3; J: TRBJ2-3; size: many; CDR3: CAIRTSGVSTDTQYF; DNA: TGTGCCATCAGGACTAGCGGGGTTAGCACAGATACGCAGTATTTT
D: .; V: TRBV7-9; J: TRBJ2-5; size: many; CDR3: CASSSGGTRATQYF; DNA: TGTGCCAGCAGCTCCGGGGGAACCCGTGCGACCCAGTACTTC
D: .; V: TRBV7-2; J: TRBJ2-6; size: .; CDR3: CASSRRCTGANVLTF; DNA: TGTGCCAGCAGTCGCAGGTGTACCGGGGCCAACGTCCTGACTTTC
D: .; V: TRBV6-2/TRBV6-3; J: TRBJ2-3; size: many; CDR3: CASSRPGLVTDTQYF; DNA: TGTGCCAGCAGTCGCCCAGGACTTGTCACAGATACGCAGTATTTT
D: .; V: TRBV2; J: TRBJ1-4; size: many; CDR3: CASTGRGSNEKLFF; DNA: TGTGCCAGCACGGGACGGGGATCTAATGAAAAACTGTTTTTT
D: TRBD1; V: TRBV28; J: TRBJ2-2; size: .; CDR3: CASSFPQTGFAGELFF; DNA: TGTGCCAGCAGTTTCCCCCAGACAGGGTTTGCCGGGGAGCTGTTTTTT
D: .; V: TRBV5-1; J: TRBJ2-3; size: many; CDR3: CASSLDGAPTDTQYF; DNA: TGCGCCAGCAGCTTGGACGGGGCCCCCACAGATACGCAGTATTTT
D: .; V: TRBV6-5; J: TRBJ2-1; size: few; CDR3: CASLPSLAGARYGEQFF; DNA: TGTGCCAGCCTGCCCTCCTTAGCAGGGGCGCGCTATGGGGAGCAGTTCTTC
D: TRBD1; V: TRBV15; J: TRBJ1-5; size: many; CDR3: CATSTGVFGNQPQHF; DNA: TGTGCCACCAGTACAGGGGTTTTCGGCAATCAGCCCCAGCATTTT
D: TRBD1; V: TRBV7-9; J: TRBJ2-1; size: many; CDR3: CATPTYRGPRDEQFF; DNA: TGTGCCACCCCAACCTACAGGGGTCCGCGTGATGAGCAGTTCTTC
D: TRBD1; V: TRBV6-5; J: TRBJ1-6; size: many; CDR3: CASSYSSRGRSPLHF; DNA: TGTGCCAGCAGTTACTCTTCCAGGGGGCGTTCACCCCTCCACTTT
D: TRBD2; V: TRBV2; J: TRBJ2-3; size: .; CDR3: CASRNLLAGGADTQYF; DNA: TGTGCCAGCAGGAACCTACTAGCGGGGGGAGCAGATACGCAGTATTTT
D: .; V: TRBV9; J: TRBJ2-7; size: .; CDR3: CASSPPSSGPYEQYF; DNA: TGTGCCAGCAGCCCACCATCCTCAGGGCCCTACGAGCAGTACTTC
D: .; V: TRBV18; J: TRBJ2-3; size: many; CDR3: CASSPGPGRTDTQYF; DNA: TGTGCCAGCTCCCCCGGACCGGGTCGCACAGATACGCAGTATTTT
D: .; V: TRBV14; J: TRBJ2-1; size: many; CDR3: CASSQDRGLAGSYNEQFF; DNA: TGTGCCAGCAGCCAAGATAGGGGACTTGCGGGGAGCTACAATGAGCAGTTCTTC
D: .; V: TRBV5-1; J: TRBJ1-4; size: many; CDR3: CASSPDLGAGREKLFF; DNA: TGCGCCAGCAGCCCGGACCTGGGAGCGGGGCGCGAAAAACTGTTTTTT
D: .; V: TRBV7-2; J: TRBJ2-7; size: many; CDR3: CASSLAGRADPLSYEQYF; DNA: TGTGCCAGCAGCTTAGCGGGAAGGGCAGATCCTCTCTCCTACGAGCAGTACTTC
D: .; V: TRBV21-1; J: TRBJ2-5; size: many; CDR3: CASSSKTETQYF; DNA: TGTGCCAGCAGCTCGAAGACCGAGACCCAGTACTTC
D: .; V: TRBV5-4; J: TRBJ2-7; size: many; CDR3: CASSLVGGNEQYF; DNA: TGTGCCAGCAGCTTGGTAGGTGGGAACGAGCAGTACTTC
D: TRBD1; V: TRBV7-9; J: TRBJ1-1; size: many; CDR3: CASSSFGTGVTEAFF; DNA: TGTGCCAGCAGCTCATTCGGGACAGGGGTTACTGAAGCTTTCTTT
D: .; V: TRBV15; J: TRBJ2-7; size: many; CDR3: CATSREKPGPTYEQYF; DNA: TGTGCCACCAGCAGAGAGAAACCGGGACCCACCTACGAGCAGTACTTC
D: .; V: TRBV11-2; J: TRBJ1-1; size: many; CDR3: CASSPYDEAFF; DNA: TGTGCCAGCAGCCCATACGATGAAGCTTTCTTT
D: .; V: TRBV7-6; J: TRBJ2-3; size: many; CDR3: CASSLADSHTQYF; DNA: TGTGCCAGCAGCTTAGCGGACAGCCATACGCAGTATTTT
D: .; V: TRBV4-1; J: TRBJ2-1; size: many; CDR3: CASSTRSRGNPSSYNEQFF; DNA: TGCGCCAGCAGCACCCGATCCAGAGGGAATCCCAGCTCCTACAATGAGCAGTTCTTC
D: TRBD2; V: TRBV9; J: TRBJ2-5; size: many; CDR3: CASSMGLAEETQYF; DNA: TGTGCCAGCAGCATGGGACTAGCGGAAGAGACCCAGTACTTC
D: .; V: TRBV19; J: TRBJ1-6; size: many; CDR3: CASRGAANSPLHF; DNA: TGTGCCAGTCGGGGGGCGGCCAATTCACCCCTCCACTTT
D: TRBD2; V: TRBV20-1; J: TRBJ2-3; size: many; CDR3: CSARLAGGTDTQYF; DNA: TGCAGTGCTAGACTAGCGGGGGGCACAGATACGCAGTATTTT
D: TRBD1; V: TRBV20-1; J: TRBJ1-6; size: many; CDR3: CSARSLFGQGPYNSPLHF; DNA: TGCAGTGCTAGAAGTCTCTTCGGACAGGGGCCCTATAATTCACCCCTCCACTTT
D: .; V: TRBV30; J: TRBJ1-2; size: many; CDR3: CAWSVSLDYGYTF; DNA: TGTGCCTGGAGTGTATCGTTAGACTATGGCTACACCTTC
D: TRBD2; V: TRBV20-1; J: TRBJ2-3; size: many; CDR3: CSAGNSGGAADTQYF; DNA: TGCAGTGCTGGGAATAGCGGGGGGGCCGCAGATACGCAGTATTTT